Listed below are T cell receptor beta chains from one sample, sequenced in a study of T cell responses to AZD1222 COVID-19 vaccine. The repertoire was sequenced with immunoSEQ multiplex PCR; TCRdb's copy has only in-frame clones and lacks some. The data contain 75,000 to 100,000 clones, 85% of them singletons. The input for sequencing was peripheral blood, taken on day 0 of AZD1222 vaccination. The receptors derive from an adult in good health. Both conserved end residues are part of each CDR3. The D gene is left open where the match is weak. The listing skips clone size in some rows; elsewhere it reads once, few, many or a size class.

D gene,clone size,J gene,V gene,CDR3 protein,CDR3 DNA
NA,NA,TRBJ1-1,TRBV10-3,CAISETGNANTEAFF,TGTGCCATCAGTGAGACCGGAAACGCTAACACTGAAGCTTTCTTT
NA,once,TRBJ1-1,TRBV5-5,CASSWGTTAFF,TGTGCCAGCAGCTGGGGGACGACGGCTTTCTTT
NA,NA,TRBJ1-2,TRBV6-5,CASSYDGAYGYTF,TGTGCCAGCAGTTACGACGGGGCCTATGGCTACACCTTC
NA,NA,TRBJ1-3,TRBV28,CASSSREGSGNTIYF,TGTGCCAGCAGTTCTCGAGAGGGCTCTGGAAACACCATATATTTT
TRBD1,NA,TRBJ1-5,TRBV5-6,CASSRDRVQPQHF,TGTGCCAGCAGCCGTGACAGGGTTCAGCCCCAGCATTTT
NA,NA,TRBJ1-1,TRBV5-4,CASSLVDRGNTEAFF,TGTGCCAGCAGCTTGGTGGACCGGGGCAACACTGAAGCTTTCTTT
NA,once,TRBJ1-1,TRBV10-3,CAISDQAGINTEAFF,TGTGCCATCAGTGATCAGGCAGGGATAAACACTGAAGCTTTCTTT
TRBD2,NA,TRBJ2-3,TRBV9,CASSVEGTSGGIDTQYF,TGTGCCAGCAGCGTAGAGGGGACGAGCGGGGGGATCGATACGCAGTATTTT
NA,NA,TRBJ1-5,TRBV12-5,CASGLAPFSIERNQPQHF,TGTGCTAGTGGTTTGGCCCCGTTTTCGATCGAACGGAATCAGCCCCAGCATTTT
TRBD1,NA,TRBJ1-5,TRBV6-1,CASSGTLDRGNQPQHF,TGTGCCAGCAGTGGGACCTTAGACAGGGGCAATCAGCCCCAGCATTTT
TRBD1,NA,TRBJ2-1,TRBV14,CASSQGGRGQSNEQFF,TGTGCCAGCAGCCAAGGGGGCAGGGGGCAGAGTAATGAGCAGTTCTTC
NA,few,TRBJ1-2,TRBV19,CASSAPGRWGYTF,TGTGCCAGTAGTGCTCCTGGGAGGTGGGGCTACACCTTC
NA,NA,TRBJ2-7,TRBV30,CAWSVRTYEQYF,TGTGCCTGGAGTGTACGTACCTACGAGCAGTACTTC
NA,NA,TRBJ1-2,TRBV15,CATSRDSAGYTF,TGTGCCACCAGCAGAGATTCAGCTGGCTACACCTTC
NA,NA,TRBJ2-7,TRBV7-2,CASSLKGGYEQYF,TGTGCCAGCAGCTTGAAAGGGGGCTACGAGCAGTACTTC
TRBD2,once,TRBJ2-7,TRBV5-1,CASSLAGTSFYEQYF,TGCGCCAGCAGCTTGGCCGGGACTAGTTTTTACGAGCAGTACTTC
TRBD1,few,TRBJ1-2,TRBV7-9,CASSFGQGRRGYTF,TGTGCCAGCAGCTTCGGACAGGGTCGTCGTGGCTACACCTTC
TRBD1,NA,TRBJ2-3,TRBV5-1,CASGNEGAADTQYF,TGCGCCAGCGGCAATGAGGGGGCCGCAGATACGCAGTATTTT
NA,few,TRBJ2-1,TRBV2,CASSEGSDNEQFF,TGTGCCAGCAGTGAAGGGTCGGACAATGAGCAGTTCTTC
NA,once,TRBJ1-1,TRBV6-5,CASSPQGYTEAFF,TGTGCCAGCAGTCCGCAGGGTTATACTGAAGCTTTCTTT
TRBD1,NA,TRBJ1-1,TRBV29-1,CSSEGQGGTEAFF,TGCAGCAGCGAGGGGCAGGGGGGCACTGAAGCTTTCTTT
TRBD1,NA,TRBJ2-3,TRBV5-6,CASSLANQGAGTQYF,TGTGCCAGCAGCTTGGCCAACCAGGGGGCGGGTACGCAGTATTTT
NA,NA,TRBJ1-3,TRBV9,CASSVVGGSSGNTIYF,TGTGCCAGCAGCGTAGTTGGAGGGAGCTCTGGAAACACCATATATTTT
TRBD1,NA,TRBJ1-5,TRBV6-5,CASSSGQGSNQPQHF,TGTGCCAGCAGTTCTGGACAGGGGAGCAATCAGCCCCAGCATTTT
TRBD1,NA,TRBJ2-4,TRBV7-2,CASSWGTALAKNIQYF,TGTGCCAGCAGCTGGGGGACAGCCCTAGCCAAAAACATTCAGTACTTC
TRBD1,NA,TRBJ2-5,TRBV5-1,CASSSLGQAGETQYF,TGCGCCAGCAGTTCCCTCGGACAGGCGGGAGAGACCCAGTACTTC
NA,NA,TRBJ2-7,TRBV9,CASSVDNNPYEQYF,TGTGCCAGCAGCGTAGATAACAATCCTTACGAGCAGTACTTC
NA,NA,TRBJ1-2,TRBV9,CASSTQSQGPGYTF,TGTGCCAGCAGCACCCAATCCCAGGGACCTGGCTACACCTTC
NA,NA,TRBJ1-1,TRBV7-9,CASTTSGVLTNTEAFF,TGTGCCAGCACGACCTCAGGGGTGTTAACGAACACTGAAGCTTTCTTT
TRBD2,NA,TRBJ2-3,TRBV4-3,CASSQDITSGTITDTQYF,TGCGCCAGCAGCCAAGATATTACTAGCGGGACAATCACAGATACGCAGTATTTT
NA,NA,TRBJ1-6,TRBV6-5,CASSYGYHDGSPLHF,TGTGCCAGCAGTTACGGATATCACGACGGTTCACCCCTCCACTTT
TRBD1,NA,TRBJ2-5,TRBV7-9,CASSSSTGEETQYF,TGTGCCAGCAGCTCTTCGACAGGGGAAGAGACCCAGTACTTC
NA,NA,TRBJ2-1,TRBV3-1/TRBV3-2,CASSQVRQFREQFF,TGTGCCAGCAGCCAAGTGCGGCAGTTTCGTGAGCAGTTCTTC
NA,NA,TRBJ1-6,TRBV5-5,CASSLTRALSSYNSPLHF,TGTGCCAGCAGCTTGACCCGGGCGTTGAGCTCCTATAATTCACCCCTCCACTTT
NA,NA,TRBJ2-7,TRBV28,CASSSGSYEQYF,TGTGCCAGCAGCTCCGGATCCTACGAGCAGTACTTC
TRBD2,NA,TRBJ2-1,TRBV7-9,CASSLPPRLAGLINEQFF,TGTGCCAGCAGCTTACCCCCTAGACTAGCGGGGCTGATCAATGAGCAGTTCTTC
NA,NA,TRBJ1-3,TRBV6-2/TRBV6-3,CASSYSTPGAGNTIYF,TGTGCCAGCAGTTACTCGACGCCGGGTGCTGGAAACACCATATATTTT
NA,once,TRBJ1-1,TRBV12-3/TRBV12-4,CASSPPANTEAFF,TGTGCCAGCAGTCCCCCGGCGAACACTGAAGCTTTCTTT
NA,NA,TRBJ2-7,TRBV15,CATSRVVSYEQYF,TGTGCCACCAGCAGAGTGGTTTCCTACGAGCAGTACTTC
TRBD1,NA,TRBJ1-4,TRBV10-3,CASSGTGNEKLFF,TGTGCCAGCTCCGGGACAGGGAATGAAAAACTGTTTTTT
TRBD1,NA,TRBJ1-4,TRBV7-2,CASSPPGQMDEKLFF,TGTGCCAGCAGCCCCCCGGGACAGATGGATGAAAAACTGTTTTTT
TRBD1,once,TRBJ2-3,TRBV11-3,CASSSGQVASTDTQYF,TGTGCCAGCAGCTCCGGACAGGTAGCTAGCACAGATACGCAGTATTTT